This T cell receptor (beta chain) was documented in a study of blood T cell repertoires in COVID-19. Study as a whole: The United States, Italy and Spain provided the acute and convalescent COVID-19 samples. T cells, B-cell-depleted T cells, or PBMCs supplied cDNA or gDNA.

The CDR3 has 17 residues. Germline V CDR1 and CDR2: MDHEN, SYDVKM. The V segment lost 6 bases and the J segment 4 bases; nucleotides outside the gene matches: 12. In the authors' methods: Researchers report that nucleated cell counts were estimated from reference gene primer amplification. Sequencing was performed with immunoSEQ multiplex PCR; in TCRdb, only in-frame clones are kept and a portion is missing. V and J calls and clone size follow that table, whereas D and trimming were derived from the DNA. The table shows about 70,000 clones, with roughly nine tenths occurring only once. This sequence originates from a man aged 50 to 59 with acute or convalescent COVID-19. The specimen was peripheral blood. The genes are TRBV28 and TRBJ2-1, with 10 bases that match TRBD1. The CDR3 sequence is CASRNRQGAGGYNEQFF. CDR3 nucleotides: TGTGCCAGCAGGAACCGACAGGGGGCTGGCGGGTACAATGAGCAGTTCTTC.